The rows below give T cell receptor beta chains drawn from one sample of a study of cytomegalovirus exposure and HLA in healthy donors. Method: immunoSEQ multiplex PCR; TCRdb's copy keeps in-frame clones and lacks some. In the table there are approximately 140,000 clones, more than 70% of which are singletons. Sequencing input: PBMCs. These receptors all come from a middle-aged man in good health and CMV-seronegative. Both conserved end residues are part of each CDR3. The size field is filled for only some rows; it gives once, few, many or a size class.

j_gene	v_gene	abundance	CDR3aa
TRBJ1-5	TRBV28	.	CASSLGRIGQPQHF
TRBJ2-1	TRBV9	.	CASSANGGADYNEQFF
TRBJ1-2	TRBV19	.	CASSIGWQGQTRNYGYTF
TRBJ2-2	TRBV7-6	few	CASARDRVPGELFF
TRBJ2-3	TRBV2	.	CASSEQVDTQYF
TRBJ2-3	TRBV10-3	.	CACGGGANTQYF
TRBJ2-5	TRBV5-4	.	CASSPRLAGQETQYF
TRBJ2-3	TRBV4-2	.	CASSQGGSDTQYF
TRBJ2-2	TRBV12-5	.	CASGLDSGGHTGELFF
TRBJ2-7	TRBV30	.	CAWSSQGLEQYF
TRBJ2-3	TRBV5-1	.	CASSLLRITDTQYF
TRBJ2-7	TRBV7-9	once	CASSLVKYEQYF
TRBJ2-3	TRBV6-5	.	CASNRAGSDTQYF
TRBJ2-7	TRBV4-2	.	CASSQGESVSGVGNEQYF
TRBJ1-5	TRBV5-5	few	CASSLVSGVGNQPQHF
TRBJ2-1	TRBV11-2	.	CASSFESSGDLNEQFF
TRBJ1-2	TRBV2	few	CASRPQGGYTF
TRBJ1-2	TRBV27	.	CASSLSTSSWPYGYTF
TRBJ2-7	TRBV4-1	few	CASSQAPGTGVGEQYF
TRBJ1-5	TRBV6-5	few	CASRPQGVGNQPQHF
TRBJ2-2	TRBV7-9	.	CASSSLAGGPTGELFF
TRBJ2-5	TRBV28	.	CASTPRTGGAETQYF
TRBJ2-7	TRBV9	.	CASTPGVVSGEQYF
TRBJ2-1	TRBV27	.	CASHCQGPYNEQFF
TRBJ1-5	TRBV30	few	CAWSPLLGQGDQPQHF
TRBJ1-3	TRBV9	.	CASAGGTGHSGNTIYF
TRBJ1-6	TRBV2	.	CASSERQKVSSPLHF
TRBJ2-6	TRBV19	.	CASIRGGNGANVLTF
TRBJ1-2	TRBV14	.	CASSLTPGQGNYGYTF
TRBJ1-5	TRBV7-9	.	CASSPRETGAGNNQPQHF
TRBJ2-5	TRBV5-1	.	CASSLRDNQETQYF
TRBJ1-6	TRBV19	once	CASRVIRDNSPLHF
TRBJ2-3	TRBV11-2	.	CASSLAGTDTQYF
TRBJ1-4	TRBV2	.	CASSEQGEDEKLFF
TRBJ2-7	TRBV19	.	CASTGGTYEQYF
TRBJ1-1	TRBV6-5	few	CASSSTGSGGEAFF
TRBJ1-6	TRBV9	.	CASSLSGVSPLHF
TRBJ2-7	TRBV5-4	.	CASSWDQTGFDEQYF
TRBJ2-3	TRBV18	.	CASSLLLAGVTSTDTQYF
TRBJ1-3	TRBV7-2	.	CASSLGGPQRNTIYF
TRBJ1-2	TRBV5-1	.	CASSLGDRGHYTF
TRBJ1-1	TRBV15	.	CATNTRRGPGHSEAFF
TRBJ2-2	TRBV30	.	CAWAREAGELFF
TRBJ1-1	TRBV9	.	CASSVVTANTEAFF
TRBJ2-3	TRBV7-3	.	CASSAGATTDTQYF
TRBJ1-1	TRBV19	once	CASLGQGGTEAFF
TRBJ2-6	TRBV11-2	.	CASSLYGTRGAGANVLTF